This TCR beta chain was identified in a study of metastatic and nonmetastatic thyroid tumors. Study at large: Comparison of repertoires was carried out across blood and tumor or nodule tissue from malignant and benign thyroid patients.

The study's findings and limits: It was reported that TCR beta diversity was significantly higher in malignant thyroid tumors than benign nodules, in blood and tumor.

Germline lookup yields CDR1 SGHDT and CDR2 YYEEEE. V was cut by 3 bases and J by 0 bases, with 10 bases left in between. The CDR3 totals 14 residues. TCRdb re-clonotyped the PCR reads via MiXCR. The table lists under 20,000 clones, roughly 23% of them singletons, with just over 8% in the top ten. About this clone: Its antigen is undetermined.

Thyroid surgery took place with no prior treatment in any patient. The J gene is TRBJ2-7, the V gene TRBV5-6, with D unresolved. The sample comprised adjacent normal tissue. This clonotype was obtained from a female donor with papillary thyroid cancer or a benign thyroid nodule (not recorded which). Some clones in this sample may be carry-over from other donors' samples. CDR3 amino acids: CASSSLRTSYEQYF. DNA of the CDR3: TGTGCCAGCAGCTCCCTGCGGACCTCCTACGAGCAGTACTTC.